Sequencing of this T cell receptor (beta chain) was carried out in a study of early T cells in non-severe SARS-CoV-2 infection. At the level of the study: Chains stayed unpaired after sequencing of bulk RNA from unsorted whole blood.

Findings and caveats of the study: Comparison of clonotypes with VDJdb favored anti-spike CD8 responses while missing private and CD4 specificities.

The table lists this clonotype with a few counts. The antigen remains unidentified. Researchers tagged individual cDNA molecules with unique molecular identifiers. TCRdb ran MiXCR on the 5' RACE reads and lists one entry per CDR3 protein. This sample has about 59,000 distinct CDR3 sequences; 13% occur once, and the top ten carry roughly 10%. Trimming cost V 7 bases and J 7 bases; bases outside gene matches: 12. This CDR3 has 15 amino acids. Germline V gene sequence: CDR1 LNHDA, CDR2 SQIVND (reference sequence). The sequence derives from an adult who was a healthcare worker with PCR-confirmed SARS-CoV-2 infection or an uninfected control (not recorded which). The chain combines TRBV19 with TRBJ1-2; 10 bases map to TRBD1. Sequencing was performed on whole blood, taken at baseline. The CDR3 region has the DNA TGTGCCAGTACATCCCAGGGACAGGGGATCCCTGGCTACACCTTC. Amino acid sequence: CASTSQGQGIPGYTF.